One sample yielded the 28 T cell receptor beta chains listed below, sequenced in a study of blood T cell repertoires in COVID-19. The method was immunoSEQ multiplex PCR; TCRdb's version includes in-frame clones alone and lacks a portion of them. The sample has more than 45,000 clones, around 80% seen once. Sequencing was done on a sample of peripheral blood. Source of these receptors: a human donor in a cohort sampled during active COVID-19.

The CDR3 DNA is TGTGCCAGCAGTATTAACGGGAACACTGAAGCTTTCTTT. Its protein product is CASSINGNTEAFF. The chain carries TRBV2 and TRBJ1-1, with D unclear. This CDR3 spans 13 amino acids. V lost 5 bases, J lost 1 base, and 8 bases lay in between. CDR1 is SNHLY, CDR2 FYNNEI, per germline.

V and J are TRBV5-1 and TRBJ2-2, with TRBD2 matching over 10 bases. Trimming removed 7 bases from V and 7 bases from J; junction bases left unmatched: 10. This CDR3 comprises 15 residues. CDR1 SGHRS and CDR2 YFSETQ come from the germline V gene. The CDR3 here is CASASSGGAIGELFF. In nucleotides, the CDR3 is TGCGCCAGCGCATCGAGCGGGGGGGCCATCGGGGAGCTGTTTTTT.

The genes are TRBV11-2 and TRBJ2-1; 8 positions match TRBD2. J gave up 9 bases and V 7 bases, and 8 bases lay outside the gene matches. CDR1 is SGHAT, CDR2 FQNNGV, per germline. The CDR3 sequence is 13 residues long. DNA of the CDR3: TGTGCCAGCAAGTACGGGGGGGCTTTTGAGCAGTTCTTC. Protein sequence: CASKYGGAFEQFF.

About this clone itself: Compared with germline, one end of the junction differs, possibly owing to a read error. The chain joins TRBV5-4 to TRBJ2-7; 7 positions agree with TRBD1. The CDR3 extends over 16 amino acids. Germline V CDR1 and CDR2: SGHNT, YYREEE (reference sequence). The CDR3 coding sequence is TGTGCCAGCAGCTTGGACAACATAGGGGGCTCCCACGAGCAGTACTTC. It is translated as CASSLDNIGGSHEQYF.

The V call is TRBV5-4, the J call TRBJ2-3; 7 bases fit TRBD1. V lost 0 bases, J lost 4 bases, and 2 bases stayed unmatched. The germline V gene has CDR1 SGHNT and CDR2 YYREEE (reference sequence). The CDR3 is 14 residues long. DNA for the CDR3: TGTGCCAGCAGCTTGGGACAGGGCCCAGATACGCAGTATTTT. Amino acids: CASSLGQGPDTQYF.

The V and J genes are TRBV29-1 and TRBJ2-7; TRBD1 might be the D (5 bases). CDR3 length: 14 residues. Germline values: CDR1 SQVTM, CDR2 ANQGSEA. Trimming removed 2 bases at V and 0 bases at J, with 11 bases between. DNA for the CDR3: TGCAGCGTTGAAAATAGTAGGGGCTCCTACGAGCAGTACTTC. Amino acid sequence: CSVENSRGSYEQYF.

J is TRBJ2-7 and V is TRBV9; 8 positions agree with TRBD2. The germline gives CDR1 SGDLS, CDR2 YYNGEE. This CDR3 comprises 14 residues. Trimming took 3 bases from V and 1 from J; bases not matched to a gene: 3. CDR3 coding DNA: TGTGCCAGCAGCGAGGGCGGGGGGTCCTACGAGCAGTACTTC. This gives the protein CASSEGGGSYEQYF.

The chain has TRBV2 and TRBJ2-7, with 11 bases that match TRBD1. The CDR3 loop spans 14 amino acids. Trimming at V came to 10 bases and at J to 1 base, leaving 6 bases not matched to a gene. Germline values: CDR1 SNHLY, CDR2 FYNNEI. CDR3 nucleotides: TGTGCCACCCGGGGACAGGGGGTTTCCTACGAGCAGTACTTC. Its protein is CATRGQGVSYEQYF.

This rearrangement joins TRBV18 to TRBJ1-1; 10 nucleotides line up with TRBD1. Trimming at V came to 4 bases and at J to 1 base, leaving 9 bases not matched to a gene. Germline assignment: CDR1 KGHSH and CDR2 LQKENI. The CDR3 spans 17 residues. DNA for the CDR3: TGTGCCAGCTCACTCCGGGACAGGGGTCGGGCGAACACTGAAGCTTTCTTT. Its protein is CASSLRDRGRANTEAFF.

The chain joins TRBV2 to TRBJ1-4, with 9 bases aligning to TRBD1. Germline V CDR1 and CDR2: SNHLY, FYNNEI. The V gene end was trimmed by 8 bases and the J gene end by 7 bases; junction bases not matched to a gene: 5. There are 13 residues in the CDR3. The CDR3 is CASQGQGGEKLFF. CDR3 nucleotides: TGTGCCAGCCAGGGACAGGGTGGTGAAAAACTGTTTTTT.

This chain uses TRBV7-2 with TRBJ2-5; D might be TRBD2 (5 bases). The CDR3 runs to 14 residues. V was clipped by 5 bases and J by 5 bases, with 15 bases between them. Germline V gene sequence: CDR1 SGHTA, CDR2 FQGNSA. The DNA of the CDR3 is TGTGCCAGCAGCACGTTCCCGGGGTTCGAGACCCAGTACTTC. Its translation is CASSTFPGFETQYF.

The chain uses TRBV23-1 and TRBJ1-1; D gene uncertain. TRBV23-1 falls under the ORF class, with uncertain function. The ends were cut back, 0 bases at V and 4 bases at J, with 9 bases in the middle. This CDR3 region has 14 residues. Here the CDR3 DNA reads TGCGCCAGCAGTCAATCGGCGGTGTCCACTGAAGCTTTCTTT. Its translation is CASSQSAVSTEAFF.

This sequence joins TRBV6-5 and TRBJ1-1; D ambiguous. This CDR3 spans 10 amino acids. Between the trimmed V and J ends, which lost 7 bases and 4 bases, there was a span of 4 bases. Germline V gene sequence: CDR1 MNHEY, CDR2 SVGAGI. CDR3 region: CASTGTEAFF. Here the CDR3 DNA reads TGTGCCAGCACCGGCACTGAAGCTTTCTTT.

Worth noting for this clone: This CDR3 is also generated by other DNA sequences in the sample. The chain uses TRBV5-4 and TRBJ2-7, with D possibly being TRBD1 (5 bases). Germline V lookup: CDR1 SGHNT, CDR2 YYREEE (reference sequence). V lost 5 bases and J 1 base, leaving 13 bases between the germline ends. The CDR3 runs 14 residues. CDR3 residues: CASRALGQSYEQYF. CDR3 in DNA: TGTGCCAGCAGGGCCTTGGGGCAGTCCTACGAGCAGTACTTC.

Here the CDR3 reads CATSRERLAGGEQFF. The DNA of the CDR3 is TGTGCCACCAGCAGAGAGAGACTAGCGGGGGGAGAGCAGTTCTTC. V and J are TRBV15 and TRBJ2-1, with 13 bases matching TRBD2. Germline V lookup: CDR1 LNHNV, CDR2 YYDKDF (reference sequence). The CDR3 spans 15 residues. With 0 bases clipped from V and 10 bases from J, the junction kept 3 bases outside the gene matches.

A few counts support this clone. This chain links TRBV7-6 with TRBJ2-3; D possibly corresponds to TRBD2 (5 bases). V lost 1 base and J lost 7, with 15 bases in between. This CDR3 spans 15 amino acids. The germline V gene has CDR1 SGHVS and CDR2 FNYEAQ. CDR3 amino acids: CASSLELQEENTQYF. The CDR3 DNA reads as TGTGCCAGCAGCTTAGAATTGCAGGAGGAGAATACGCAGTATTTT. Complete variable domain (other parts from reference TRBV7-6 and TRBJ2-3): GAGVSQSPRYKVTKRGQDVALRCDPISGHVSLYWYRQALGQGPEFLTYFNYEAQQDKSGLPNDRFSAERPEGSISTLTIQRTEQRDSAMYRCASSLELQEENTQYFGPGTRLTVL.

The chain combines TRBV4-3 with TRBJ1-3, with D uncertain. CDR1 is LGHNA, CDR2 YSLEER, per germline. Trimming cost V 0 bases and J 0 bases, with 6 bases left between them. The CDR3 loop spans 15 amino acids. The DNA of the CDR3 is TGCGCCAGCAGCCAAGATGGCAGCTCTGGAAACACCATATATTTT. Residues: CASSQDGSSGNTIYF.

The CDR3 DNA follows: TGTGCCAGCAGCATCAGGGGGAACACCGGGGAGCTGTTTTTT. As protein: CASSIRGNTGELFF. This rearrangement joins TRBV11-3 to TRBJ2-2; a possible D gene is TRBD1 (6 bases). The CDR3 has 14 amino acids. The germline V gene encodes CDR1 SGHNT and CDR2 YENEEA. The germline V and J ends were trimmed by 5 bases and 1 base, with 8 bases remaining between them.

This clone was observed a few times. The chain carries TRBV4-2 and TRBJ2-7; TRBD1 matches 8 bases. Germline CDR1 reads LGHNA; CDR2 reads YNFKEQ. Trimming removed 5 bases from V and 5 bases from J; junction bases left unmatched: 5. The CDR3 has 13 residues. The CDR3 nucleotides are TGTGCCAGCAGCTATGGACAGGGCCACGAGCAGTACTTC. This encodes CASSYGQGHEQYF.

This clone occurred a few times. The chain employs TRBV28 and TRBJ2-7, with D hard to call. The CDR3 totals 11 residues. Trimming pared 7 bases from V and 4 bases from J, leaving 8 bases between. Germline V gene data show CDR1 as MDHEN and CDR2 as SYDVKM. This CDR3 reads CASTSGYEQYF. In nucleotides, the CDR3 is TGTGCCAGCACTTCAGGTTACGAGCAGTACTTC. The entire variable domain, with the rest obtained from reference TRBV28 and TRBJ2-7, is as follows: DVKVTQSSRYLVKRTGEKVFLECVQDMDHENMFWYRQDPGLGLRLIYFSYDVKMKEKGDIPEGYSVSREKKERFSLILESASTNQTSMYLCASTSGYEQYFGPGTRLTVT.

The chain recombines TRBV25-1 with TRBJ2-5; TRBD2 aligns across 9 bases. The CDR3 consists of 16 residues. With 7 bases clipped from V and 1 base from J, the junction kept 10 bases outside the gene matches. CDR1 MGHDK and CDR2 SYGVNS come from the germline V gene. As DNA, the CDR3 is TGTGCCAGCAAGGGGAAACCGGGACTAGCCCAAGAGACCCAGTACTTC. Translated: CASKGKPGLAQETQYF.

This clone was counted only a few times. For the CDR3, the DNA is TGTGCCAGCAGTTACTCGGGACAGCCTTTTGACGAGCAGTACTTC. Translated, it gives CASSYSGQPFDEQYF. This sequence joins TRBV6-5 and TRBJ2-7; the match to TRBD1 covers 7 bases. The ends lost 0 bases at V and 5 bases at J; junction bases unmatched: 7. The length of the CDR3 is 15 residues. Germline assignment: CDR1 MNHEY and CDR2 SVGAGI.

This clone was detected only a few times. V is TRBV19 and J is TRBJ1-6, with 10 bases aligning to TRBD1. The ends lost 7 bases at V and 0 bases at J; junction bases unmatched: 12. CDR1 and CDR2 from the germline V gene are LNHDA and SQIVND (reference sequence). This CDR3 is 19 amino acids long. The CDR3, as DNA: TGTGCCAGTACCACCGCTCCGGGACAGGGGAGCTCCTATAATTCACCCCTCCACTTT. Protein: CASTTAPGQGSSYNSPLHF.

CDR3 sequence reads: CASSRKRGIAETQYF. CDR3 in DNA: TGTGCCAGTAGCCGGAAGCGGGGGATTGCGGAGACCCAGTACTTC. The chain links TRBV19 to TRBJ2-5; 8 bases align to TRBD2. The CDR3 is 15 residues long. Per germline, CDR1 LNHDA and CDR2 SQIVND (reference sequence). The junction had 11 bases not matched to a gene; V was cut back by 6 bases and J by 5 bases.

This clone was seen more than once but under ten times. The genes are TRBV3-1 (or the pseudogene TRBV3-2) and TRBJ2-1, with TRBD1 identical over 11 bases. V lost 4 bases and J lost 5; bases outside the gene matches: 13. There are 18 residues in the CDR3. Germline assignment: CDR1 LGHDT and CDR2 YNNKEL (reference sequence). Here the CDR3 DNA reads TGTGCCAGCAGCCCCAAAGGAGCCGGGACAGGGGGAAACAATGAGCAGTTCTTC. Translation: CASSPKGAGTGGNNEQFF.

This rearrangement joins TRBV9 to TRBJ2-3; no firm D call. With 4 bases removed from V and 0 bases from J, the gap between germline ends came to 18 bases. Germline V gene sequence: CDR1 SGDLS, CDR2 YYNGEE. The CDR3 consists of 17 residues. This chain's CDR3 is CASSTHEVPISTDTQYF. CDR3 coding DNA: TGTGCCAGCAGCACCCACGAGGTACCAATAAGCACAGATACGCAGTATTTT.

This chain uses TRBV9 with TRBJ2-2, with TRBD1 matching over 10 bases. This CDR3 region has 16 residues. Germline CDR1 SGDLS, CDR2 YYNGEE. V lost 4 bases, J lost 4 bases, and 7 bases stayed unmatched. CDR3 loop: CASSSGQGSGTGELFF. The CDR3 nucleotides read TGTGCCAGCAGCTCGGGACAGGGGAGCGGCACCGGGGAGCTGTTTTTT.

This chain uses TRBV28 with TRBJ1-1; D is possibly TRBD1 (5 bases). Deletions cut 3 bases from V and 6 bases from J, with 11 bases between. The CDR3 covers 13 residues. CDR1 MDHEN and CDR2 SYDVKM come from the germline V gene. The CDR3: CASSFGGSAEAFF. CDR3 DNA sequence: TGTGCCAGCAGTTTCGGGGGGAGCGCTGAAGCTTTCTTT.